The clone carrying this T cell receptor beta chain was counted ten times or more. Its antigen is undetermined. Orbital computed tomography and thyroid ultrasound, together with serum TRAb and thyroxine and clinical symptoms, were used for diagnoses. The data derive from a study of T cells in Graves' hyperthyroidism and ophthalmopathy. General study points: Most thyroid clonotypes expanded above 0.001 appeared in blood too.

Regions amplified from RNA transcripts were the TCR beta CDR3 regions. The TCR CDR3 was amplified in a first-round RT-PCR using the HTBI primer set. TCRdb processed the multiplex PCR reads anew with MiXCR; each CDR3 protein has one entry. The sample contains 150,000 or so distinct CDR3 sequences, roughly a fifth of which appear only once. Sequenced: blood. This sequence was found in a woman in her forties or fifties with Graves' hyperthyroidism that later progressed to Graves' ophthalmopathy.

The CDR3 bases are TGTGCCAGCCGTCAGTCCTACGAGCAGTACTTC. This gives the protein CASRQSYEQYF. The chain links TRBV25-1 to TRBJ2-7; D is ambiguous. The ends were cut back, 8 bases at V and 1 base at J, with 6 bases in the middle. The CDR3 is 11 residues long. Germline V CDR1 and CDR2: MGHDK, SYGVNS.